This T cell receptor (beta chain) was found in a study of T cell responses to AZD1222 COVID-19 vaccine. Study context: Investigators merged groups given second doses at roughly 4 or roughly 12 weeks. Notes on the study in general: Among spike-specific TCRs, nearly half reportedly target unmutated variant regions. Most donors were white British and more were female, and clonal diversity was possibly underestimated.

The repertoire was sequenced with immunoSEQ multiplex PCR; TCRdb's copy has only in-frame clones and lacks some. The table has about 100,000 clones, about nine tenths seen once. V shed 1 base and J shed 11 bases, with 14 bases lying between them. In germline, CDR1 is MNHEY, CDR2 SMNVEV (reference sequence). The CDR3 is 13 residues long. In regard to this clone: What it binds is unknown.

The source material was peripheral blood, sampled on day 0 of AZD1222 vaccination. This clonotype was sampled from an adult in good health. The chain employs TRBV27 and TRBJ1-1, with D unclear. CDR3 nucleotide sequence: TGTGCCAGCAGTTTATGGTCGGGTGTTGAGGCTTTCTTT. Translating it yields CASSLWSGVEAFF.